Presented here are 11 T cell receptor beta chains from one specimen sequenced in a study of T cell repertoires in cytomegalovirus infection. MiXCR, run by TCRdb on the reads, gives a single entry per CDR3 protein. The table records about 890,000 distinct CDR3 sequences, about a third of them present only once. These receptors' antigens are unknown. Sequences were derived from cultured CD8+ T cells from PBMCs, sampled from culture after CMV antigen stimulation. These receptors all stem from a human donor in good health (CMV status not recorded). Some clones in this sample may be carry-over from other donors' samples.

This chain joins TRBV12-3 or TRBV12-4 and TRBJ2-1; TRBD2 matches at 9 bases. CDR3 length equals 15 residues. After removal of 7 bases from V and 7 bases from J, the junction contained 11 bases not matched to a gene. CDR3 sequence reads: CASNPLAGAGNEQFF. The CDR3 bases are TGTGCCAGCAACCCCTTAGCGGGGGCGGGTAATGAGCAGTTCTTC.

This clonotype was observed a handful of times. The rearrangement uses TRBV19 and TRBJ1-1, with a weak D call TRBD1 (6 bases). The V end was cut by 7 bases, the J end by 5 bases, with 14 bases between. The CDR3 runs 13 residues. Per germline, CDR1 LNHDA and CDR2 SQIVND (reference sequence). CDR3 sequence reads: CASTGRGGTEAFF. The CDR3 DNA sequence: TGTGCCAGTACTGGGAGGGGGGGAACTGAAGCTTTCTTT. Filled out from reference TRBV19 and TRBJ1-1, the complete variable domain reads DGGITQSPKYLFRKEGQNVTLSCEQNLNHDAMYWYRQDPGQGLRLIYYSQIVNDFQKGDIAEGYSVSREKKESFPLTVTSAQKNPTAFYLCASTGRGGTEAFFGQGTRLTVV.

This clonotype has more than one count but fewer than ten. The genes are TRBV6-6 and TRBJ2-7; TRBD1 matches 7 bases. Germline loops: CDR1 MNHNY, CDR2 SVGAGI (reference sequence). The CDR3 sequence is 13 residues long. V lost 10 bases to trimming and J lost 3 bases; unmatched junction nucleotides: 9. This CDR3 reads CATNRDRVYEQYV. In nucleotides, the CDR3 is TGTGCCACAAATAGAGACAGGGTCTACGAGCAGTACGTC.

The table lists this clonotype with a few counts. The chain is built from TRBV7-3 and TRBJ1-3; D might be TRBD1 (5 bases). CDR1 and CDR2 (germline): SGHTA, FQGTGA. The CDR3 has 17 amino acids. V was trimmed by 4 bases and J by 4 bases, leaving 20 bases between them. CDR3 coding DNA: TGTGCCAGCAGCTCAACGGCCGGGGGAGATGCGGGAAACACCATATATTTT. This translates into CASSSTAGGDAGNTIYF.

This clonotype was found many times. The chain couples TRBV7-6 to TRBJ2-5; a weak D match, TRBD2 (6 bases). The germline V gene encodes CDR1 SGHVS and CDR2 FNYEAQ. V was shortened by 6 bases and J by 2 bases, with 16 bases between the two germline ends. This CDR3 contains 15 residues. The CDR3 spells CASSWDSWAQETQYF. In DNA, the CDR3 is TGTGCCAGCAGTTGGGACTCCTGGGCTCAAGAGACCCAGTACTTC.

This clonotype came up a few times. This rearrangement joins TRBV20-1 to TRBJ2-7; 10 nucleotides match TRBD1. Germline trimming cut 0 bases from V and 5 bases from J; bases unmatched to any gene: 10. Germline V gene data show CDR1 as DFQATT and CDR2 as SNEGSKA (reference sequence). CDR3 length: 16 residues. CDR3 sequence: CSARDLGTGEEHEQYV. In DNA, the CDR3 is TGCAGTGCTAGAGATCTCGGGACAGGGGAGGAACACGAGCAGTACGTC.

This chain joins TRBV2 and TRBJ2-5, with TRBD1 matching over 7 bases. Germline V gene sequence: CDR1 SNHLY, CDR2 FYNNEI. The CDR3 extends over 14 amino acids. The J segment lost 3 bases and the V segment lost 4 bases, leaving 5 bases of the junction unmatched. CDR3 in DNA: TGTGCCAGCAGTGGTTTTACAGGGGAAGAGACCCAGTACTTC. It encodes CASSGFTGEETQYF.

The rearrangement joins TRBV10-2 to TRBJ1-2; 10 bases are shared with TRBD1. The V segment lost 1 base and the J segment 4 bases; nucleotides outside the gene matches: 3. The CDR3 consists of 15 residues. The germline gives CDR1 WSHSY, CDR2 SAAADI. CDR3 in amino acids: CASSEWTGGAYGYTF. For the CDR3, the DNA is TGCGCCAGCAGTGAGTGGACAGGGGGTGCCTATGGCTACACCTTC.

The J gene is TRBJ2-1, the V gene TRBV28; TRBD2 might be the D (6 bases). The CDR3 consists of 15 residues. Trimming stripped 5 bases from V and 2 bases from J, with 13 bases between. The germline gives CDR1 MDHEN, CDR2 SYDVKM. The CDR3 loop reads CASSGSGSTYNEQFF. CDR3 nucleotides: TGTGCCAGCAGTGGGAGCGGGTCGACCTACAATGAGCAGTTCTTC.

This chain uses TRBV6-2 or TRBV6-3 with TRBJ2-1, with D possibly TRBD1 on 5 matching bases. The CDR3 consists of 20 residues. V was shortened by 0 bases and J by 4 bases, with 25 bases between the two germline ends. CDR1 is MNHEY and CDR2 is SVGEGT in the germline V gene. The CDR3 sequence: CASSYSINTMPGSLYNEQFF. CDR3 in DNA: TGTGCCAGCAGTTACTCGATTAACACCATGCCAGGGTCTCTGTACAATGAGCAGTTCTTC.

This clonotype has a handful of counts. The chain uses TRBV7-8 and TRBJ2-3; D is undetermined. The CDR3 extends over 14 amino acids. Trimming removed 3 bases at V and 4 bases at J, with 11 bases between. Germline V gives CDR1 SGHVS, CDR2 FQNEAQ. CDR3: CASSFFLSPDTQYF. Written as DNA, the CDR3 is TGTGCCAGCAGCTTTTTCTTGAGTCCAGATACGCAGTATTTT.